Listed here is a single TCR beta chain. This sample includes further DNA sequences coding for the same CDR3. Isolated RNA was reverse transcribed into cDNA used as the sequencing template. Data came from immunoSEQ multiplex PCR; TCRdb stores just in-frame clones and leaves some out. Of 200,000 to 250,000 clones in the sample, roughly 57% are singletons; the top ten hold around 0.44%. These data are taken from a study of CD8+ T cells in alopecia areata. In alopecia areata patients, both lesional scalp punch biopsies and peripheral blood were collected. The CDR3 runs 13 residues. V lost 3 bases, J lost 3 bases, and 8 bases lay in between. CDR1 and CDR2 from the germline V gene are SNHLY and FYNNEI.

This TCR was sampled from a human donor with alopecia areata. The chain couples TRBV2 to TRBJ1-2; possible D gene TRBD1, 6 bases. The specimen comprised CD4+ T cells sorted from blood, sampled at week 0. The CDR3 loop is CASSEGGYYGYTF. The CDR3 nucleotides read TGTGCCAGCAGTGAGGGGGGCTACTATGGCTACACCTTC. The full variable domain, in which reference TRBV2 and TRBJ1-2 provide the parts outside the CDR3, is EPEVTQTPSHQVTQMGQEVILRCVPISNHLYFYWYRQILGQKVEFLVSFYNNEISEKSEIFDDQFSVERPDGSNFTLKIRSTKLEDSAMYFCASSEGGYYGYTFGSGTRLTVV.